This TCR beta chain was profiled in a study of ipilimumab plus nivolumab after autologous stem cell transplantation. Trimming stripped 5 bases from V and 2 bases from J, with 10 bases between. The CDR3 has 14 amino acids. The V gene's germline CDR1 is LNHDA and CDR2 SQIVND (reference sequence). Profiling relied on immunoSEQ multiplex PCR, and the TCRdb table lists in-frame clones only, not all of them. The table includes approximately 80,000 clones, 83% detected once. Sequencing used PBMCs, obtained in a trial of ipilimumab plus nivolumab as post-transplant consolidation. V gene TRBV19 combines with J gene TRBJ1-5, with no clear D. The source is a male donor with diffuse large B-cell lymphoma. CDR3 in amino acids: CASSQDNRNQPQHF. Written as DNA, the CDR3 is TGTGCCAGTAGTCAAGACAACCGCAATCAGCCCCAGCATTTT.